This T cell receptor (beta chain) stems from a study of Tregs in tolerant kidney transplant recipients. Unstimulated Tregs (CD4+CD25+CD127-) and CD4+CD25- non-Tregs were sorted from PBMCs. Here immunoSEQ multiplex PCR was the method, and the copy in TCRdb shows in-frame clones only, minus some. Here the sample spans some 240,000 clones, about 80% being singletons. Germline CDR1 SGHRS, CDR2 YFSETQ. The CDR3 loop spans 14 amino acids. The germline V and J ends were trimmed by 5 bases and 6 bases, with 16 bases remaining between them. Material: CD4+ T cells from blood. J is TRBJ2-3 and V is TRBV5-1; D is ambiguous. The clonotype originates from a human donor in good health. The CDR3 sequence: CASSSTTTPDTQYF. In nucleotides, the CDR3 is TGCGCCAGCAGTTCAACGACCACACCGGATACGCAGTATTTT.